These 11 T cell receptor beta chains share one sample of origin, sequenced in a study of molecular identifiers for immune sequencing clone quantification. TCRdb itself ran the PCR reads through MiXCR, one entry per CDR3 protein. Found here are 20,000 or so distinct CDR3 sequences, roughly 22% of them singletons; the top ten hold 5% to 7%. Sequenced material: naive CD8+ T cells from blood, with Jurkat cell RNA spiked in. Subset indicated: FACS-sorted CD8+CD4-CCR7+CD45RA+ naive T cells. The origin of the receptors is a human donor in good health. Some libraries in this study had Jurkat cell RNA spiked in.

On this clonotype: Since no conserved phenylalanine or tryptophan closes the CDR3, a read error is the likely cause. This chain links TRBV5-6 with TRBJ1-1; no reliable D call. From germline, CDR1 is SGHDT and CDR2 YYEEEE. The CDR3 loop spans 12 amino acids. V was pared by 2 bases and J by 3 bases, with 5 bases between. The CDR3 protein is CASSFGDTEAFS. The CDR3 bases are TGTGCCAGCAGCTTTGGAGACACTGAAGCTTTCTCT.

This clonotype was found a few times. This rearrangement joins TRBV28 to TRBJ2-7, with D perhaps matching TRBD2 (5 bases). CDR1 MDHEN and CDR2 SYDVKM come from the germline V gene. CDR3 length equals 13 residues. Trimming took off 7 bases at V and 0 bases at J, with 10 bases between the two ends. The CDR3 spells CASIRADSYEQYF. In DNA, the CDR3 is TGTGCCAGCATCAGAGCGGACTCCTACGAGCAGTACTTC.

This clonotype was seen a few times. The CDR3 region is CASSRILAGGYEQYF. CDR3 DNA: TGTGCCAGCAGTCGCATACTAGCGGGAGGTTACGAGCAGTACTTC. This sequence joins TRBV28 and TRBJ2-7; TRBD2 matches 12 bases. This CDR3 is built from 15 residues. Germline assignment: CDR1 MDHEN and CDR2 SYDVKM. V lost 5 bases to trimming and J lost 4 bases; unmatched junction nucleotides: 6.

This clonotype was detected many times. This rearrangement joins TRBV15 to TRBJ2-7; the D is unclear. Germline lookup yields CDR1 LNHNV and CDR2 YYDKDF (reference sequence). Trimming removed 3 bases from V and 3 bases from J, with 12 bases in between. The CDR3 runs 14 residues. As DNA, the CDR3 is TGTGCCACCAGCAGGGGTATTGGTCTCTACGAGCAGTACTTC. Its translation is CATSRGIGLYEQYF.

By frequency in the sample, this clonotype is medium-sized. This chain joins TRBV5-5 and TRBJ2-7; D remains ambiguous. Germline CDR1 and CDR2: SGHKS and YYEKEE (reference sequence). Trimming shortened V by 1 base and J by 6 bases, and 8 bases separated the two germline ends. The CDR3 is made up of 12 amino acids. CDR3 residues: CASSLRVTEQYF. CDR3 sequence (DNA): TGTGCCAGCAGCTTGCGAGTTACCGAGCAGTACTTC.

This clonotype occurred many times. This rearrangement joins TRBV9 to TRBJ2-1; D gene ambiguous. The CDR3 spans 15 residues. V was trimmed by 0 bases and J by 7 bases, leaving 14 bases between them. Germline CDR1 and CDR2: SGDLS and YYNGEE. CDR3 nucleotide sequence: TGTGCCAGCAGCGTAGAGGGTTCGCCCGAAAATGAGCAGTTCTTC. Its translation: CASSVEGSPENEQFF.

By share, this clonotype counts as medium-sized. The chain combines TRBV12-3 or TRBV12-4 with TRBJ2-1, with D hard to call. This CDR3 contains 12 residues. V shed 3 bases and J shed 8 bases, with 8 bases lying between them. The CDR3 DNA sequence: TGTGCCAGCAGTTTCCCGAGCTATGAGCAGTTCTTC. It is translated as CASSFPSYEQFF.

The V call is TRBV19, the J call TRBJ2-5; 10 bases fit TRBD1. The CDR3 spans 17 residues. The trim removed 2 bases at V and 5 bases at J, leaving 11 bases unmatched. Germline values: CDR1 LNHDA, CDR2 SQIVND (reference sequence). Written as DNA, the CDR3 is TGTGCCAGTAGTATACGAACCGGGACAGGGGTAATGGAGACCCAGTACTTC. Amino acid sequence: CASSIRTGTGVMETQYF.

This clonotype was detected ten times or more. This chain uses TRBV24-1 with TRBJ2-1, with 9 bases lining up with TRBD2. Germline CDR1 KGHDR, CDR2 SFDVKD. The CDR3 sequence is 17 residues long. With V trimmed by 6 bases and J by 4 bases, 12 bases remained unmatched. CDR3 nucleotides: TGTGCCACCAGTAGTTGGGCAGCTAGCGGGGTTTACAATGAGCAGTTCTTC. Amino acid sequence: CATSSWAASGVYNEQFF.

In regard to this clonotype: A much larger clone differs from this one at a single base, so this may be a read error. J is TRBJ1-1 and V is TRBV12-5; weak D call: TRBD1 (5 bases). CDR3 length: 18 amino acids. Germline V lookup: CDR1 LGHNT, CDR2 FRNRAP. V was cut by 2 bases and J by 4 bases, with 23 bases left in between. In DNA form, the CDR3 reads TGTGCTAGTGGTTTGACTTCTTACGGTCAGGGAGGTTTCACTGAAGCTTTCTTT. This gives the protein CASGLTSYGQGGFTEAFF.

This clonotype is medium-sized (0.01 to 0.1%) within its sample. J is TRBJ1-1 and V is TRBV7-8; D not certain. This CDR3 is 12 amino acids long. Germline CDR1 and CDR2: SGHVS and FQNEAQ. The V end was cut by 2 bases, the J end by 7 bases, with 8 bases between. Here the CDR3 DNA reads TGTGCCAGCAGCTTATTCGGCAGTGAAGCTTTCTTT. This sequence encodes CASSLFGSEAFF. The complete variable domain, with remaining parts taken from reference TRBV7-8 and TRBJ1-1, reads GAGVSQSPRYKVAKRGQDVALRCDPISGHVSLFWYQQALGQGPEFLTYFQNEAQLDKSGLPSDRFFAERPEGSVSTLKIQRTQQEDSAVYLCASSLFGSEAFFGQGTRLTVV.